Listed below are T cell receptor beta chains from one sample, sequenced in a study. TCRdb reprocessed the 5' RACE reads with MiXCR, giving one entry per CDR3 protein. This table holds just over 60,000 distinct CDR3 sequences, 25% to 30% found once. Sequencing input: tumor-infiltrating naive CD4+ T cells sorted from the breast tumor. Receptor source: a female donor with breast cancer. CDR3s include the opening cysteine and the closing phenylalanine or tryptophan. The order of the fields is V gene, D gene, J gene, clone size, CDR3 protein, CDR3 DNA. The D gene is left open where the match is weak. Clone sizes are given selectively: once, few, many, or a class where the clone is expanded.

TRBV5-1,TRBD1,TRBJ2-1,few,CASRQGRNNEQFF,TGCGCCAGTAGACAGGGTAGGAACAATGAGCAGTTCTTC
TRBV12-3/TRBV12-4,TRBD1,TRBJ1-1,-,CAGSPGQGAWAEAFF,TGTGCCGGCAGTCCCGGACAGGGGGCTTGGGCTGAAGCTTTCTTT
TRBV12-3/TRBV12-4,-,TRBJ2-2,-,CASRLYTGELFF,TGTGCCAGCAGACTCTACACCGGGGAGCTGTTTTTT
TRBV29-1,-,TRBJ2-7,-,CSVEARDEQYF,TGCAGCGTTGAAGCACGGGACGAGCAGTACTTC
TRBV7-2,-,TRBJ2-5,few,CASSPGQKRETQYF,TGTGCCAGCAGCCCCGGGCAGAAGAGGGAGACCCAGTACTTC
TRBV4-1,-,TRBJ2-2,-,CASSQAGGNGELFF,TGCGCCAGCAGCCAGGCAGGTGGGAACGGGGAGCTGTTTTTT
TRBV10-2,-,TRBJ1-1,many,CASSERRERNTEAFF,TGCGCCAGCAGTGAGAGGAGGGAAAGGAACACTGAAGCTTTCTTT
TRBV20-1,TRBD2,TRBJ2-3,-,CSASMAGASTDTQYF,TGCAGTGCTAGTATGGCGGGAGCTAGCACAGATACGCAGTATTTT
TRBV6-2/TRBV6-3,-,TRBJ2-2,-,CASSVQVANTGELFF,TGTGCCAGCAGTGTTCAGGTCGCGAACACCGGGGAGCTGTTTTTT
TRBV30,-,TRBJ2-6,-,CAWKVRGTWAGANVLTF,TGTGCCTGGAAAGTGCGGGGGACATGGGCTGGGGCCAACGTCCTGACTTTC
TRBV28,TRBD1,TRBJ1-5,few,CASGTTGGLNQPQHF,TGTGCCAGCGGTACTACAGGGGGTCTCAATCAGCCCCAGCATTTT
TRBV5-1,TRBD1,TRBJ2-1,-,CASSSTGGLYNEQFF,TGCGCCAGCAGCTCGACAGGGGGATTGTACAATGAGCAGTTCTTC
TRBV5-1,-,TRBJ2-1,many,CASSLGALNEQFF,TGCGCCAGCAGCTTGGGGGCCCTAAATGAGCAGTTCTTC
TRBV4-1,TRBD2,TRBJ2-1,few,CASSQDLTTSGRVVEQFF,TGCGCCAGCAGCCAAGACCTGACGACTAGCGGGAGGGTAGTTGAGCAGTTCTTC
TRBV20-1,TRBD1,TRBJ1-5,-,CSAGNRGTADTQHF,TGCAGTGCGGGTAACAGGGGGACGGCAGATACGCAGCATTTT
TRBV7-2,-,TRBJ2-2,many,CASSLAVVAGELFF,TGTGCCAGCAGCTTAGCGGTTGTGGCCGGGGAGCTGTTTTTT
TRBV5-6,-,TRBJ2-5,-,CASSLDGGLQETQYF,TGTGCCAGCAGCTTGGACGGGGGGCTCCAAGAGACCCAGTACTTC
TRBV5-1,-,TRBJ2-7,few,CASSLAVESYEQYF,TGCGCCAGCAGCTTGGCTGTGGAATCCTACGAGCAGTACTTC
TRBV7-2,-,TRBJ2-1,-,CASSLGSPSSYDEQFF,TGTGCCAGCAGCTTAGGTTCCCCTAGCTCCTACGATGAGCAGTTCTTC
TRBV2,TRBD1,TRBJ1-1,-,CASILGTGGQEAFF,TGTGCCAGCATCCTAGGGACAGGGGGCCAGGAAGCTTTCTTT
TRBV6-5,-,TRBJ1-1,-,CASTPPGSAHTEAFF,TGTGCCAGCACCCCCCCGGGATCGGCGCACACTGAAGCTTTCTTT
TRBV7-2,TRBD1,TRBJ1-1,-,CASSLRVAGGLRNTEAFF,TGTGCCAGCAGCTTAAGGGTGGCAGGGGGCTTAAGGAACACTGAAGCTTTCTTT
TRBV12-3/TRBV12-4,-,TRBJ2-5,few,CASSFRPTGETQYF,TGTGCCAGCAGTTTTCGGCCCACCGGAGAGACCCAGTACTTC
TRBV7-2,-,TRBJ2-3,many,CASSLLDTQYF,TGTGCCAGCAGCTTACTAGATACGCAGTATTTT
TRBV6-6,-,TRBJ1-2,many,CASSYERGGYTF,TGTGCCAGCAGTTACGAGCGGGGGGGCTACACCTTC
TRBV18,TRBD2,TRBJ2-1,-,CASSPPASGKSGPYDEQFF,TGTGCCAGCTCACCACCCGCTAGCGGGAAATCGGGGCCCTACGATGAGCAGTTCTTC
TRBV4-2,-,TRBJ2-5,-,CASSQDLGPETQYF,TGTGCCAGCAGCCAAGATCTAGGGCCGGAGACCCAATACTTC
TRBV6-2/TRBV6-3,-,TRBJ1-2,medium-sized,CASRDSGYTF,TGTGCCAGCCGGGACTCTGGCTACACCTTC
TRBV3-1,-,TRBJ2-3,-,CASSPGLRSGSTDTQYF,TGTGCCAGCAGCCCCGGTCTCCGGTCGGGGAGCACAGATACGCAGTATTTT
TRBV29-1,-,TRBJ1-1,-,CSDMDGLNTEAFF,TGCAGCGATATGGACGGTTTAAACACTGAAGCTTTCTTT
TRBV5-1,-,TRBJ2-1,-,CASSLDGFSGPPYNEQFF,TGCGCCAGCAGCTTGGACGGGTTTAGCGGACCTCCCTACAATGAGCAGTTCTTC
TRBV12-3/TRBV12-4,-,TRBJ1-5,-,CASSPSGGFGSNQPQHF,TGTGCCAGCAGTCCCTCCGGGGGCTTCGGCTCTAATCAGCCCCAGCATTTT
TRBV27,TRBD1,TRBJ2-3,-,CASSQWTGRTDTQYF,TGTGCCAGCAGTCAATGGACAGGTCGCACAGATACGCAGTATTTT